The clone carrying this T cell receptor (beta chain) was counted only a few times. Its antigen is not known. The entry originates in a study of blood T cells in healthy people across ages. About 10 milliliters of peripheral blood were drawn from each donor into EDTA-treated tubes. General study findings and limits: Naive and antigen-experienced cells could not be conclusively compared, given unsorted PBMCs.

Then a second PCR, running roughly 7 to 11 cycles, was carried out with a sample-barcoded 5' primer and a J-beta primer mix. CDR3-containing paired-end reads numbering at least 2.5 million came from each sample. TCRdb called the 5' RACE reads again in MiXCR, with one record for every CDR3 protein. The sample records roughly 2 million distinct CDR3 sequences, roughly 52% being singletons. Germline trimming cut 2 bases from V and 3 bases from J; bases unmatched to any gene: 8. This CDR3 comprises 18 residues. The V gene's germline CDR1 is SGHVS and CDR2 FNYEAQ. The V gene is TRBV7-6, the J gene TRBJ1-4; TRBD1 matches at 11 bases. Specimen: blood. The source is a woman aged 40 to 50 in good health. This CDR3 reads CASSLLGQGEVSNEKLFF. The CDR3 coding sequence is TGTGCCAGCAGCTTATTGGGACAGGGGGAGGTCTCTAATGAAAAACTGTTTTTT.